A selection of T cell receptor beta chains follows, all from one sample in a study of metastatic and nonmetastatic thyroid tumors. TCRdb re-analyzed the PCR reads through MiXCR. The sample holds about 15,000 clones, roughly 4% seen once. What was sequenced was tumor tissue. These receptors all come from a female donor with papillary thyroid cancer or a benign thyroid nodule (not recorded which). Some clones in this sample may be carry-over from other donors' samples. Both conserved end residues are part of each CDR3. A D gene is named only where the DNA matches it firmly. The size entry is marked missing in some rows and otherwise reads once, few, many or a size class.

abundance	v_gene	d_gene	j_gene	len	CDR3aa	CDR3nt
few	TRBV27	-	TRBJ2-7	15	CASSAGTDGANEQYF	TGTGCCAGCAGCGCGGGGACGGATGGGGCGAACGAGCAGTACTTC
few	TRBV28	-	TRBJ1-1	16	CASILFGGGYYTEAFF	TGTGCCAGCATTTTATTCGGGGGTGGGTACTACACTGAAGCTTTCTTT
medium-sized	TRBV7-6	TRBD2	TRBJ2-7	13	CASSLAGGFEQYF	TGTGCCAGCAGCTTAGCGGGGGGGTTCGAGCAGTACTTC
-	TRBV4-1	-	TRBJ2-6	16	CASSQLPGSGANVLTF	TGCGCCAGCAGCCAACTCCCAGGTTCTGGGGCCAACGTCCTGACTTTC
few	TRBV12-3/TRBV12-4	TRBD1	TRBJ1-2	15	CASTTWTGSIKGYTF	TGTGCCAGCACCACCTGGACAGGGTCGATTAAAGGGTACACCTTC
-	TRBV6-5	-	TRBJ2-7	15	CASSYSTTPSYEQYF	TGTGCCAGCAGTTACTCGACGACTCCCTCCTACGAGCAGTACTTC
few	TRBV28	-	TRBJ1-2	12	CASSFSGDGYTF	TGTGCCAGCAGTTTTTCAGGGGATGGCTACACCTTC
once	TRBV20-1	TRBD2	TRBJ2-7	20	CSARGPTSGERRAIGYEQYF	TGCAGTGCTAGAGGCCCGACTAGCGGTGAGCGGCGGGCGATTGGCTACGAGCAGTACTTC
-	TRBV6-5	TRBD2	TRBJ2-3	15	CASSLTSGRADTQYF	TGTGCCAGCAGCCTTACTAGCGGGAGGGCAGATACGCAGTATTTT
-	TRBV27	-	TRBJ2-2	15	CASNPLGVNTGELFF	TGTGCCAGCAATCCTTTAGGGGTCAACACCGGGGAGCTGTTTTTT
-	TRBV12-3/TRBV12-4	TRBD1	TRBJ2-7	17	CASSLRVFGQGKGEQYF	TGTGCCAGCAGTTTACGGGTTTTTGGACAGGGAAAGGGCGAGCAGTACTTC
-	TRBV3-1	-	TRBJ2-2	11	CASAVSGELFF	TGTGCCAGCGCGGTATCCGGGGAGCTGTTTTTT
few	TRBV6-1	-	TRBJ1-2	16	CASSEGTGLISYGYTF	TGTGCCAGCAGTGAAGGCACAGGGCTTATTTCCTATGGCTACACCTTC
few	TRBV3-1	TRBD1	TRBJ1-1	14	CASSHGQGWTEAFF	TGTGCCAGCAGCCACGGACAGGGTTGGACTGAAGCTTTCTTT
medium-sized	TRBV5-8	-	TRBJ1-1	13	CASSLAYDTEAFF	TGTGCCAGCAGCTTGGCATACGACACTGAAGCTTTCTTT
medium-sized	TRBV10-3	-	TRBJ2-7	13	CATQRAPSYEQYF	TGTGCCACACAGAGGGCCCCTTCCTACGAGCAGTACTTC
few	TRBV28	-	TRBJ2-7	15	CASSSENSPIYEQYF	TGTGCCAGCAGCTCCGAGAACTCTCCGATATACGAGCAGTACTTC
-	TRBV7-8	-	TRBJ2-1	15	CASSLALGEYNEQFF	TGTGCCAGCAGCTTAGCGTTAGGGGAATACAATGAGCAGTTCTTC
-	TRBV7-2	-	TRBJ2-1	13	CASSPSGGDEQFF	TGTGCCAGCAGCCCTTCCGGGGGCGATGAGCAGTTCTTC
few	TRBV20-1	-	TRBJ1-1	13	CSARDMPNTEAFF	TGCAGTGCTAGAGATATGCCGAACACTGAAGCTTTCTTT
few	TRBV6-5	-	TRBJ2-1	13	CASSYSGSDEQFF	TGTGCCAGCAGTTACTCAGGGAGTGATGAGCAGTTCTTC
few	TRBV12-3/TRBV12-4	TRBD1	TRBJ1-3	13	CASSWDSLNTIYF	TGTGCCAGCAGTTGGGACAGTTTAAACACCATATATTTT
medium-sized	TRBV9	TRBD2	TRBJ2-1	16	CASSARGGAYYNEQFF	TGTGCCAGCAGCGCCCGGGGGGGGGCGTACTACAATGAGCAGTTCTTC
-	TRBV11-3	-	TRBJ1-2	15	CASSLGPDSRDGYTF	TGTGCCAGCAGCTTAGGTCCCGACTCCCGGGATGGCTACACCTTC
few	TRBV28	-	TRBJ2-1	16	CASRSDRDGTYNEQFF	TGTGCCAGCAGATCGGACCGGGACGGAACCTACAATGAGCAGTTCTTC
few	TRBV3-1	-	TRBJ2-2	14	CASSHRNGARELFF	TGTGCCAGCAGCCACCGAAACGGAGCCCGGGAGCTGTTTTTT
-	TRBV6-1	TRBD2	TRBJ2-1	14	CASSVSGGYNEQFF	TGTGCCAGCAGTGTTAGCGGGGGGTACAATGAGCAGTTCTTC
few	TRBV2	TRBD1	TRBJ2-7	10	CAMDRDEQYF	TGTGCCATGGACAGGGACGAGCAGTACTTC
-	TRBV29-1	TRBD1	TRBJ1-4	15	CSVVGQGGTNEKLFF	TGCAGCGTTGTAGGACAGGGCGGAACTAATGAAAAACTGTTTTTT
large	TRBV7-9	-	TRBJ2-7	13	CASSFDVGNEQYF	TGTGCCAGCAGCTTTGATGTTGGTAACGAGCAGTACTTC
-	TRBV28	TRBD2	TRBJ2-7	17	CASKTSGGAMVGYEQYF	TGTGCCAGCAAGACTAGCGGGGGGGCGATGGTTGGATACGAGCAGTACTTC